This T cell receptor (beta chain) was retrieved from a study of shared clonotypes between healthy human individuals. Findings and caveats of the study: Generation probabilities of non-shared clonotypes were lower (relative to those shared by all four donors).

Per sorted-subset replicate PCR, input was approximately 200 ng DNA, representing about 29,000 T cell genomes. Clones were sequenced by immunoSEQ multiplex PCR, and TCRdb holds only the in-frame ones, with some missing. The repertoire holds more than 500,000 clones, with around 96% as singletons. The naive CD8 population came from CD45RO-negative cells selected for CCR7, without terminally differentiated effector memory CD45RA+ cells. As concerns this clone: Its matching antigen is unknown.

This receptor was obtained from a woman younger than 45 in good health. The sample comprised naive CD8+ T cells sorted from blood.

The chain's CDR3 is CASSLDLNTEAFF. CDR3 coding DNA: TGCGCCAGCAGCCTGGACCTGAACACTGAAGCTTTCTTT. The J gene is TRBJ1-1, the V gene TRBV5-1; D call uncertain. Between the trimmed V and J ends, which lost 4 bases and 0 bases, there was a span of 7 bases. Germline V gene sequence: CDR1 SGHRS, CDR2 YFSETQ. This CDR3 contains 13 residues.